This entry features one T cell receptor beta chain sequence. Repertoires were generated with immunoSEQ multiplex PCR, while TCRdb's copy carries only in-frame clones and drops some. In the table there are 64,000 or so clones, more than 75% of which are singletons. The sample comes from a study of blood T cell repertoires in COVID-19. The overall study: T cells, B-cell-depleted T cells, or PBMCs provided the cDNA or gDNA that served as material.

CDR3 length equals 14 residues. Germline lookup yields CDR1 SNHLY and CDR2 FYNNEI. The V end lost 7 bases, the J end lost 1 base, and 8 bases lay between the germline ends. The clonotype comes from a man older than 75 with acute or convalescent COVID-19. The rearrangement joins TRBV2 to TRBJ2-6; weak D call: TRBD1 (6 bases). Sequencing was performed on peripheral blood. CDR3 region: CASKTGSGANVLTF. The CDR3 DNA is TGTGCCAGCAAAACAGGGTCTGGGGCCAACGTCCTGACTTTC.